Detailed here is one T cell receptor (beta chain). Germline assignment: CDR1 SGHAT and CDR2 FQNNGV. The ends lost 6 bases at V and 7 bases at J; junction bases unmatched: 3. The CDR3 is 13 amino acids. These data belong to a study of CD8+ T cells in alopecia areata. The authors extracted RNA and reverse transcribed it into cDNA as the sequencing template. Only in-frame clones appear in the TCRdb table, and some are missing; sequencing was by immunoSEQ multiplex PCR. This sample has over 150,000 clones, with 56% found just once. The origin of this receptor is a human donor in good health. The chain uses TRBV11-2 and TRBJ1-4, with TRBD1 identical over 9 bases. The sample consisted of CD8+ T cells sorted from blood. CDR3 protein: CASRSTGGEKLFF. CDR3 nucleotides: TGTGCCAGCAGATCGACAGGGGGTGAAAAACTGTTTTTT.